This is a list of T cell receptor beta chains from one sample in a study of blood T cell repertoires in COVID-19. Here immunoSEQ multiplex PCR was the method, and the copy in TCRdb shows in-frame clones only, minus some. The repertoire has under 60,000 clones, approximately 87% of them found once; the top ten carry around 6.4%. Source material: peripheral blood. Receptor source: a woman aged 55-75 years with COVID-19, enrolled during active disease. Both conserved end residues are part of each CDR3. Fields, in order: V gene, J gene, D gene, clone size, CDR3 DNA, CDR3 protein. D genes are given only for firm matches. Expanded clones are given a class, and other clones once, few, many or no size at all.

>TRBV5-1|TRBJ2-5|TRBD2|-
TGCGCCAGCAGCTTGGCGCTTAGCGGGAGGGAAGAGACCCAGTACTTC
CASSLALSGREETQYF
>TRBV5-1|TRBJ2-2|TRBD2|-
TGCGCCAGCAGCGTCTTAACGGGGGGAGAGGTCCCTGGGGAGCTGTTTTTT
CASSVLTGGEVPGELFF
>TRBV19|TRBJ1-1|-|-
TGTGCCAGTAGTATGCTGGGGGGTTTCGTGAACACTGAAGCTTTCTTT
CASSMLGGFVNTEAFF
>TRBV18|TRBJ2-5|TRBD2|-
TGTGCCAGCTCACCAGTCGAAGCGGGAGGGCCGAGCGAGACCCAGTACTTC
CASSPVEAGGPSETQYF
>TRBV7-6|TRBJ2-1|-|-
TGTGCCAGCAGCACCTCTAGGGGTTCAATGAGAAATGAGCAGTTCTTC
CASSTSRGSMRNEQFF
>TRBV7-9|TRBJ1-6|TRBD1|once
TGTGCCAGTGGGACAGGGAATTCACCCCTCCACTTT
CASGTGNSPLHF
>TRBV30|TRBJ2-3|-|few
TGTGCCTGGGCTCGGTCAGACATCACAGATACGCAGTATTTT
CAWARSDITDTQYF
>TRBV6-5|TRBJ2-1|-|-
TGTGCCAGCAGTTCAGCGAATGTCTGGTTCTTC
CASSSANVWFF
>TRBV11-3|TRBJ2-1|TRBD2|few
TGTGCCAGCAGCTTAGACGGGACTAGCGGGAGGGCCGTCTACAATGAGCAGTTCTTC
CASSLDGTSGRAVYNEQFF
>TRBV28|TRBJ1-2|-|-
TGTGCCAGCAGCCCGGGACATAACTATGGCTACACCTTC
CASSPGHNYGYTF
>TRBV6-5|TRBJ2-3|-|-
TGTGCCAGCAATGTAGTCACAGATACGCAGTATTTT
CASNVVTDTQYF
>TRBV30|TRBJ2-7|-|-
TGTGCCTGGATCACAGGGACCTACGAGCAGTACTTC
CAWITGTYEQYF
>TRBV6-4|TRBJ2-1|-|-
TGTGCCAGCAGTGACTCAGGGGCGAGCTCCTACAATGAGCAGTTCTTC
CASSDSGASSYNEQFF
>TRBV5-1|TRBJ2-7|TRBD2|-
TGCGCCAGCAGCTCCCACCTGACTAGCGGGAGTTTTAACGAGCAGTACTTC
CASSSHLTSGSFNEQYF
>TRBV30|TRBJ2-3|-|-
TGTGCCTGGAGTGTAGAGATGAGATCAGATACGCAGTATTTT
CAWSVEMRSDTQYF
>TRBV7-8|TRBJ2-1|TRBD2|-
TGTGCCAGCAGTCCCATTTTTAGCGGGAGCTCCTACAATGAGCAGTTCTTC
CASSPIFSGSSYNEQFF
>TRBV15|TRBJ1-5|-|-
TGTGCCACCAGCAGTTTTTTGGGGGCGCATCAGCCCCAGCATTTT
CATSSFLGAHQPQHF
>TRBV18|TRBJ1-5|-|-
TGTGCCAGCTCACCGGCGGGGGGGCTGCAGCCCCAGCATTTT
CASSPAGGLQPQHF
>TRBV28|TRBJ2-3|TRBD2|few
TGTGCCAGTGGACTAGCGGGAGAGAGAACAGATACGCAGTATTTT
CASGLAGERTDTQYF
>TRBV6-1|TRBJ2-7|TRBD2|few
TGTGCCAGCAGTGAGCTAGCGGGAGGGCCCCACGAGCAGTACTTC
CASSELAGGPHEQYF
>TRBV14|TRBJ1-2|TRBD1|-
TGTGCCAGCAGCCAAGATATCAAGGAGACAGGGGATGGCTACACCTTC
CASSQDIKETGDGYTF
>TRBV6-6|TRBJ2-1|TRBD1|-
TGTGCCAGCAGTTACTCGACAGGGTCCGAGCAGTTCTTC
CASSYSTGSEQFF
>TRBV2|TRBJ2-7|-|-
TGTGCCAGCAACTCTCCCGGGCAGGGCACCTACGAGCAGTACTTC
CASNSPGQGTYEQYF
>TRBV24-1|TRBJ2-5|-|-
TGTGCCACCAGTGATCCGGGACAAGAGACCCAGTACTTC
CATSDPGQETQYF
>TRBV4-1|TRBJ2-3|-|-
TGCGCCAGCAGCCAAAAGGGAGAACTCGGTACGCAGTATTTT
CASSQKGELGTQYF
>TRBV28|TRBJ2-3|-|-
TGTGCCAGCAGTTTCATTAGCACAGATACGCAGTATTTT
CASSFISTDTQYF
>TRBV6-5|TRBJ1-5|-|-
TGTGCCAGCAGAGCTTTAGGTAGCCGGTATCAGCCCCAGCATTTT
CASRALGSRYQPQHF
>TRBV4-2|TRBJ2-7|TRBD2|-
TGTGCCAGCAGCCAGATACTAGCGGAACCCTACGAGCAGTACTTC
CASSQILAEPYEQYF
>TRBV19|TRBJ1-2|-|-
TGTGCCAGTAGTATAGCTGGAGGGATGCAGAACTATGGCTACACCTTC
CASSIAGGMQNYGYTF
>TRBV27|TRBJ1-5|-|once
TGTGCCAGCAGTCAAACGACAGTAATAAATCAGCCCCAGCATTTT
CASSQTTVINQPQHF
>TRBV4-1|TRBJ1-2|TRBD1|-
TGCGCCAGCAGCCCAAGGACAGGGAAGGTTAATGGCTACACCTTC
CASSPRTGKVNGYTF